This T cell receptor (beta chain) emerged from a study of post-analysis software for immune sequencing data. The study, taken as a whole, reports: Relative to controls, patients had several TRBV segments at higher frequency, with TRBV5-6, TRBV5-1 and TRBV20-1 among these.

TCR beta libraries were prepared from cDNA with unique molecular identifiers. Researchers reported about 500,000 cDNA molecules coming from 1 to 10 million T cells. TCRdb reprocessed the PCR reads with MiXCR, giving one entry per CDR3 protein. Found here are around 500,000 distinct CDR3 sequences, around 31% of them singletons; the top ten hold 4.5% to 7.5%. As to this clonotype: What it recognizes is unknown.

V lost 6 bases to trimming and J lost 1 base, with 15 bases between them. Germline V gene lookup returns CDR1 MGHRA and CDR2 YSYEKL. This CDR3 is built from 15 residues. The sequenced material came from blood. This TCR was recovered from a girl aged 2-17 years with multiple sclerosis. V usage is TRBV4-1 and J usage is TRBJ1-1; possible D gene TRBD1, 6 bases. The CDR3 loop is CASRAPTGSNTEAFF. In DNA form, the CDR3 reads TGCGCCAGCAGGGCTCCGACAGGTTCGAACACTGAAGCTTTCTTT.